The rows below give T cell receptor beta chains drawn from one sample of a study of blood T cell repertoires in COVID-19. Sequenced by immunoSEQ multiplex PCR; TCRdb stores in-frame clones only, minus some. This table has more than 200,000 clones, approximately 84% appearing once. The sequenced sample consisted of PBMCs or T cells enriched from blood (not recorded which). The receptor source for this set is a man between 60 and 70 years old who had recovered from COVID-19. CDR3s include the opening cysteine and the closing phenylalanine or tryptophan. D genes are given only for firm matches. Clone size is not always given. Where it is, it says once, few, many or a class for expanded clones.

clone_size	v_call	j_call	cdr3_length	d_call	cdr3_nt	cdr3_aa
-	TRBV6-5	TRBJ1-5	14	-	TGTGCCAGCAGTTACACCGAAGCTGGTCAGCCCCAGCATTTT	CASSYTEAGQPQHF
once	TRBV7-3	TRBJ2-7	15	TRBD1	TGTGCCAGCAGCTTCACCGGGACAGGGGGTTACGAGCAGTACTTC	CASSFTGTGGYEQYF
once	TRBV20-1	TRBJ1-2	13	-	TGCAGTGCTAGTCCGGCGCCGGGCTATGGCTACACCTTC	CSASPAPGYGYTF
-	TRBV18	TRBJ2-3	13	-	TGTGCCAGCTCACCACCCGGGGGAGATACGCAGTATTTT	CASSPPGGDTQYF
-	TRBV18	TRBJ2-2	15	TRBD1	TGTGCCAGCTCAAGGGACAGACCTAACACCGGGGAGCTGTTTTTT	CASSRDRPNTGELFF
-	TRBV18	TRBJ2-1	15	-	TGTGCCAGCTCACCGACTTGGGCCGGGGGTAATGAGCAGTTCTTC	CASSPTWAGGNEQFF
-	TRBV5-4	TRBJ1-1	14	-	TGTGCCAGCAGGACATCGACAGAGAACACTGAAGCTTTCTTT	CASRTSTENTEAFF
-	TRBV11-2	TRBJ1-1	16	-	TGTGCCAGCAGCCCGGGGGGGGGTTCGGGTAACACTGAAGCTTTCTTT	CASSPGGGSGNTEAFF
-	TRBV7-2	TRBJ1-2	15	-	TGTGCCAGCAGCTTAGATGCAGGGGTCGGCTATGGCTACACCTTC	CASSLDAGVGYGYTF
-	TRBV30	TRBJ1-1	12	-	TGTGCCTGGACTTCAGGGAACACTGAAGCTTTCTTT	CAWTSGNTEAFF
many	TRBV5-6	TRBJ1-1	13	-	TGTGCCAGCAGCTTCGGCCCAGGGGCGCAAGCTTTCTTT	CASSFGPGAQAFF
few	TRBV15	TRBJ2-1	17	TRBD2	TGTGCCACCAGCAGAGGTAGGCGGGGGAGCTCCTACAATGAGCAGTTCTTC	CATSRGRRGSSYNEQFF
-	TRBV19	TRBJ1-5	15	-	TGTGCCAGTAGTATCCAAACACACCAGGGGCAGCCCCAGCATTTT	CASSIQTHQGQPQHF
-	TRBV7-9	TRBJ1-4	14	-	TGTGCCAGCAGCTTGGCCGGAGGGAACGAAAAACTGTTTTTT	CASSLAGGNEKLFF
-	TRBV5-6	TRBJ2-7	15	-	TGTGCCAGCAGCACCCCGGGATCAACAGCCTACGAGCAGTACTTC	CASSTPGSTAYEQYF
-	TRBV13	TRBJ1-6	14	-	TGTGCCAGCAGCTTAGCAGGGGATAATTCACCCCTCCACTTT	CASSLAGDNSPLHF
once	TRBV3-1/TRBV3-2	TRBJ1-2	13	TRBD1	TGTGCCAGCAGCCATCGACAGGGGGATGGCTACACCTTC	CASSHRQGDGYTF
-	TRBV7-2	TRBJ2-7	13	-	TGTGCCAGCAGCTTAACAGGGACCTACGAGCAGTACTTC	CASSLTGTYEQYF
-	TRBV10-1	TRBJ2-3	13	-	TGCGCCAGCAGTGAGGCCAGCGCAGATACGCAGTATTTT	CASSEASADTQYF
once	TRBV7-2	TRBJ1-6	17	-	TGTGCCAGCAGCCCCACCCTCGGGGGTGAATATAATTCACCCCTCCACTTT	CASSPTLGGEYNSPLHF
-	TRBV19	TRBJ1-6	16	-	TGTGCCAGTAGTATAGGCGGGAGCTCCTATAATTCACCCCTCCACTTT	CASSIGGSSYNSPLHF
few	TRBV4-1	TRBJ1-5	13	-	TGCGCCAGCAGCCAAGACCCCCGCGGGGCCCAGCATTTT	CASSQDPRGAQHF
once	TRBV7-8	TRBJ1-5	14	-	TGTGCCAGCAGCCCCGACGAGGGGGATCAGCCCCAGCATTTT	CASSPDEGDQPQHF
-	TRBV4-2	TRBJ1-6	15	-	TGTGCCAGCAGCCAAGAAACAGCCTATAATTCACCCCTCCACTTT	CASSQETAYNSPLHF
-	TRBV4-2	TRBJ2-7	17	TRBD2	TGTGCCAGCAGCCAAGAAGGGACTAGCGGGAGCTCCTACGAGCAGTACTTC	CASSQEGTSGSSYEQYF
once	TRBV3-1/TRBV3-2	TRBJ2-2	17	TRBD2	TGTGCCAGCAGCCAAGAGAGCGGGGGGCATCGAACCGGGGAGCTGTTTTTT	CASSQESGGHRTGELFF
-	TRBV30	TRBJ1-5	13	-	TGTGCCTGGAGTGCCTCCACCCAGCAGCCCCAGCATTTT	CAWSASTQQPQHF
-	TRBV7-8	TRBJ2-3	16	-	TGTGCCAGCAGCTTAGTAAAGCTCCGTAGCACAGATACGCAGTATTTT	CASSLVKLRSTDTQYF
-	TRBV18	TRBJ2-2	15	-	TGTGCCAGCTCATTTCAATTACAGGGTTCCGGGGAGCTGTTTTTT	CASSFQLQGSGELFF
once	TRBV6-5	TRBJ1-2	13	TRBD1	TGTGCCAGCAGTAACTTCGGACAGGATGGCTACACCTTC	CASSNFGQDGYTF
-	TRBV7-3	TRBJ2-2	15	-	TGTGCCAGCAGCCCCACCCGCCGGGGGACCGGGGAGCTGTTTTTT	CASSPTRRGTGELFF
-	TRBV5-6	TRBJ1-2	14	TRBD1	TGTGCCAGCAGCAGGACAGGGGGGGCCTATGGCTACACCTTC	CASSRTGGAYGYTF
-	TRBV5-1	TRBJ2-1	15	-	TGCGCCAGCAGCTTGGAGCCCCGGGGGAGCAATGAGCAGTTCTTC	CASSLEPRGSNEQFF
-	TRBV6-5	TRBJ2-2	16	TRBD2	TGTGCCAGCAGTTACCCCAGCGGGGGGGCAGCCGGGGAGCTGTTTTTT	CASSYPSGGAAGELFF
-	TRBV19	TRBJ1-5	16	-	TGTGCCAGTAGTACCCGACAGATCAGGAGCAATCAGCCCCAGCATTTT	CASSTRQIRSNQPQHF
-	TRBV3-1/TRBV3-2	TRBJ1-1	14	TRBD1	TGTGCCAGCAGCCACGGGACAGGGGGCACTGAAGCTTTCTTT	CASSHGTGGTEAFF